The next 30 T cell receptor beta chains were all read from a single sample in a study of T cell changes during pregnancy in multiple sclerosis. The assay was immunoSEQ multiplex PCR, and TCRdb's table has in-frame clones only and misses some. The sample lists some 76,000 clones; around 90% were seen once. The sequencing here drew on CD4+ T cells from peripheral blood mononuclear cells, taken after pregnancy. These receptors came from a female donor with multiple sclerosis, enrolled in a pregnancy study.

The genes are TRBV19 and TRBJ1-3, with TRBD1 identical over 10 bases. The CDR3 length is 16 residues. The V segment lost 6 bases and the J segment 0 bases; nucleotides outside the gene matches: 5. Germline CDR1 and CDR2: LNHDA and SQIVND (reference sequence). Here the CDR3 DNA reads TGTGCCAGTAGGCGGGGACAGGGGATCTCTGGAAACACCATATATTTT. Its translation: CASRRGQGISGNTIYF.

The V and J genes are TRBV11-2 and TRBJ2-7; 10 bases agree with TRBD1. Germline assignment: CDR1 SGHAT and CDR2 FQNNGV. The CDR3 length is 15 residues. The V gene end was trimmed by 5 bases and the J gene end by 3 bases; junction bases not matched to a gene: 7. The CDR3 DNA sequence: TGTGCCAGCAGCCCCAGACAGGGGGCGAGCTACGAGCAGTACTTC. The encoded protein is CASSPRQGASYEQYF.

The CDR3, as DNA: TGCAGCGTAGGCATTCGACAGGGGGCGGATGAAAAACTGTTTTTT. It is translated as CSVGIRQGADEKLFF. V gene TRBV29-1 combines with J gene TRBJ1-4; 10 bases align to TRBD1. The V gene's germline CDR1 is SQVTM and CDR2 ANQGSEA. The CDR3 is made up of 15 amino acids. The J segment lost 6 bases and the V segment lost 6 bases, leaving 10 bases of the junction unmatched.

The chain carries TRBV5-1 and TRBJ1-1; D gene ambiguous. V was cut by 2 bases and J by 4 bases, with 12 bases left in between. The CDR3 consists of 14 residues. Germline V gene sequence: CDR1 SGHRS, CDR2 YFSETQ. The DNA for the CDR3 is TGCGCCAGCAGCTTTGCAACCACGGGCACTGAAGCTTTCTTT. Encoded protein: CASSFATTGTEAFF.

V is TRBV7-9 and J is TRBJ1-4; 10 bases map to TRBD1. This CDR3 is 15 amino acids long. Germline CDR1 reads SEHNR; CDR2 reads FQNEAQ (reference sequence). J was trimmed by 6 bases and V by 5 bases; bases with no gene match: 6. The DNA for the CDR3 is TGTGCCAGCAGCGCAGACAGGGGGCGCGATGAAAAACTGTTTTTT. It specifies CASSADRGRDEKLFF.

This chain links TRBV7-8 with TRBJ2-1, with TRBD1 matching over 10 bases. V gave up 0 bases and J gave up 4 bases; unmatched junction bases: 6. The CDR3 runs to 17 residues. Germline V gene data show CDR1 as SGHVS and CDR2 as FQNEAQ. CDR3 DNA: TGTGCCAGCAGCTTAGCTACCGGGACAGGGGAGTACAATGAGCAGTTCTTC. Translating it yields CASSLATGTGEYNEQFF.

This sequence joins TRBV7-9 and TRBJ1-6, with 9 bases aligning to TRBD1. The CDR3 consists of 17 residues. From germline, CDR1 is SEHNR and CDR2 FQNEAQ (reference sequence). Trimming took 1 base from V and 9 from J; bases not matched to a gene: 10. CDR3 protein: CASSLGIDRGIISPLHF. For the CDR3, the DNA is TGTGCCAGCAGCTTAGGGATTGACAGGGGGATAATTTCACCCCTCCACTTT.

This clone has a single count. The chain combines TRBV7-2 with TRBJ2-5, with a weak D call TRBD1 (6 bases). The CDR3 runs to 15 residues. Germline lookup yields CDR1 SGHTA and CDR2 FQGNSA. The V gene lost 1 base and the J gene lost 4 bases, with 13 bases spanning the gap. The CDR3 sequence: CASSLERSRGETQYF. The CDR3 bases are TGTGCCAGCAGCTTAGAACGCAGCAGGGGAGAGACCCAGTACTTC.

J is TRBJ1-3 and V is TRBV6-1, with 7 nucleotides matching TRBD1. The J segment lost 2 bases and the V segment lost 4 bases, leaving 8 bases of the junction unmatched. This CDR3 contains 16 residues. Germline V CDR1 and CDR2: MNHNS, SASEGT. The CDR3 loop is CASSALQGGTGNTIYF. The CDR3 DNA is TGTGCCAGCAGTGCTCTCCAGGGGGGCACTGGAAACACCATATATTTT.

This chain joins TRBV10-1 and TRBJ2-1; 9 nucleotides align to TRBD2. The length of the CDR3 is 14 residues. V was pared by 6 bases and J by 8 bases, with 8 bases of the junction left unmatched. The germline V gene encodes CDR1 WNHNN and CDR2 SYGVQD (reference sequence). In DNA form, the CDR3 reads TGCGCCAGCAGGTTAGCGGGAGAAGGCGATGAGCAGTTCTTC. It specifies CASRLAGEGDEQFF.

The rearrangement uses TRBV15 and TRBJ2-7; D ambiguous. The CDR3 has 15 residues. The germline V gene has CDR1 LNHNV and CDR2 YYDKDF (reference sequence). V lost 0 bases and J lost 4, with 13 bases in between. The CDR3 loop is CATSRDRHPWYEQYF. Written as DNA, the CDR3 is TGTGCCACCAGCAGAGATAGACACCCTTGGTACGAGCAGTACTTC.

The chain has TRBV28 and TRBJ1-2; D uncertain. This CDR3 comprises 12 residues. V was shortened by 6 bases and J by 5 bases, with 10 bases between the two germline ends. Looked up from germline, CDR1 is MDHEN and CDR2 is SYDVKM. CDR3 protein: CASRYTLYGYTF. The DNA for the CDR3 is TGTGCCAGCAGGTATACATTATATGGCTACACCTTC.

The chain combines TRBV18 with TRBJ2-7; 11 nucleotides agree with TRBD1. Germline V gives CDR1 KGHSH, CDR2 LQKENI. The length of the CDR3 is 15 residues. Unmatched junction bases numbered 7, after V lost 2 bases and J lost 7 bases. CDR3 loop: CASSPRDRGWGEQYF. Here the CDR3 DNA reads TGTGCCAGCTCACCAAGGGACAGGGGGTGGGGTGAGCAGTACTTC.

The CDR3 loop is CASSNQQIRNSPLHF. The CDR3 DNA reads as TGCGCCAGCAGCAACCAACAGATAAGGAATTCACCCCTCCACTTT. V usage is TRBV5-1 and J usage is TRBJ1-6; D not certain. The CDR3 is made up of 15 amino acids. From germline, CDR1 is SGHRS and CDR2 YFSETQ. Trimming cost V 4 bases and J 7 bases, with 15 bases left between them.

The CDR3 sequence is CASSAGGRRTEAFF. DNA for the CDR3: TGTGCCAGCAGCGCGGGAGGCAGGAGAACTGAAGCTTTCTTT. This chain joins TRBV11-3 and TRBJ1-1; D uncertain. The V gene lost 5 bases and the J gene lost 5 bases, with 15 bases spanning the gap. Germline assignment: CDR1 SGHNT and CDR2 YENEEA. The CDR3 has 14 amino acids.

A single count supports this clone. J is TRBJ2-7 and V is TRBV2, with 8 bases lining up with TRBD1. CDR3 length equals 15 residues. Germline CDR1 and CDR2: SNHLY and FYNNEI. The ends lost 6 bases at V and 6 bases at J; junction bases unmatched: 13. The CDR3 reads CASRLGTGRSSEQYF. The CDR3 coding sequence is TGTGCCAGCAGACTAGGGACAGGTCGTTCGTCCGAGCAGTACTTC. Based on the CDR3 plus reference TRBV2 and TRBJ2-7, the full variable domain is EPEVTQTPSHQVTQMGQEVILRCVPISNHLYFYWYRQILGQKVEFLVSFYNNEISEKSEIFDDQFSVERPDGSNFTLKIRSTKLEDSAMYFCASRLGTGRSSEQYFGPGTRLTVT.

This chain connects TRBV20-1 to TRBJ2-7, with D unresolved. The CDR3 length is 11 residues. Looked up from germline, CDR1 is DFQATT and CDR2 is SNEGSKA (reference sequence). V lost 6 bases, J lost 5 bases, and 11 bases lay in between. The CDR3 DNA sequence: TGCAGTGCACAGTTTGGTAACGAGCAGTACTTC. It yields the protein CSAQFGNEQYF.

The chain links TRBV6-1 to TRBJ1-2; 8 bases align to TRBD1. The V gene's germline CDR1 is MNHNS and CDR2 SASEGT. V lost 5 bases to trimming and J lost 6 bases; unmatched junction nucleotides: 8. The CDR3 extends over 14 amino acids. CDR3: CASSSTGQGDGYTF. The CDR3 coding sequence is TGTGCCAGCAGTTCTACCGGACAGGGTGATGGCTACACCTTC.

J is TRBJ2-3 and V is TRBV5-1, with TRBD2 as a possible D gene (6 bases). Germline V gives CDR1 SGHRS, CDR2 YFSETQ. This CDR3 comprises 19 residues. V was clipped by 1 base and J by 1 base, with 22 bases between them. This CDR3 reads CASSLRPGEPYFRTDTQYF. The DNA of the CDR3 is TGCGCCAGCAGCTTGCGTCCGGGGGAACCTTATTTTCGCACAGATACGCAGTATTTT.

The chain is built from TRBV6-1 and TRBJ1-2; D is ambiguous. Germline V lookup: CDR1 MNHNS, CDR2 SASEGT. V lost 5 bases and J 4 bases, leaving 14 bases between the germline ends. This CDR3 is built from 14 residues. This CDR3 is CASSNDEGIYGYTF. The CDR3 DNA is TGTGCCAGCAGTAATGACGAGGGCATCTATGGCTACACCTTC.

The rearrangement joins TRBV7-9 to TRBJ1-2; D gene ambiguous. Germline V gene lookup returns CDR1 SEHNR and CDR2 FQNEAQ (reference sequence). The CDR3 contains 17 residues. Deletions cut 5 bases from V and 2 bases from J, with 21 bases between. CDR3 loop: CASSPLLGSNLNYGYTF. The DNA for the CDR3 is TGTGCCAGCAGCCCCTTGCTGGGCTCCAACCTCAACTATGGCTACACCTTC.

This rearrangement joins TRBV5-1 to TRBJ1-1; TRBD1 agrees at 10 bases. Losses at the gene ends were 4 bases for V and 5 bases for J; bases not matched to a gene: 8. Germline CDR1 reads SGHRS; CDR2 reads YFSETQ. The CDR3 has 15 amino acids. The CDR3 bases are TGCGCCAGCAGCGTAAGACAGGGGGCGCGGACTGAAGCTTTCTTT. It is translated as CASSVRQGARTEAFF.

The rearrangement joins TRBV9 to TRBJ2-3; D gene ambiguous. There are 11 residues in the CDR3. V was shortened by 0 bases and J by 9 bases, with 5 bases between the two germline ends. The germline V gene encodes CDR1 SGDLS and CDR2 YYNGEE. The CDR3 loop is CASSVEQTQYF. The CDR3 bases are TGTGCCAGCAGCGTAGAACAGACGCAGTATTTT.

The DNA of the CDR3 is TGCGCCAGCAGCCACAATCTAGCGGGCAGCACAGATACGCAGTATTTT. Translation: CASSHNLAGSTDTQYF. This sequence joins TRBV5-1 and TRBJ2-3; 8 bases are a match to TRBD2. J lost 0 bases, V lost 4 bases, and 7 bases had no gene match. In germline, CDR1 is SGHRS, CDR2 YFSETQ. The CDR3 extends over 16 amino acids. Filled out from reference TRBV5-1 and TRBJ2-3, the complete variable domain reads KAGVTQTPRYLIKTRGQQVTLSCSPISGHRSVSWYQQTPGQGLQFLFEYFSETQRNKGNFPGRFSGRQFSNSRSEMNVSTLELGDSALYLCASSHNLAGSTDTQYFGPGTRLTVL.

This clone was seen a single time. The chain joins TRBV19 to TRBJ1-4; 7 bases agree with TRBD1. CDR3 length: 14 residues. Trimming removed 4 bases from V and 8 bases from J; junction bases left unmatched: 7. Per germline, CDR1 LNHDA and CDR2 SQIVND (reference sequence). The CDR3 sequence is CASSRGGAWEKLFF. CDR3 DNA sequence: TGTGCCAGTAGTAGAGGGGGCGCTTGGGAAAAACTGTTTTTT.

The genes are TRBV7-9 and TRBJ1-2; D is unresolved. Trimming stripped 3 bases from V and 4 bases from J, with 18 bases between. CDR3 size: 16 residues. The germline gives CDR1 SEHNR, CDR2 FQNEAQ (reference sequence). The CDR3 protein is CASSFDGRARFYGYTF. CDR3 sequence (DNA): TGTGCCAGCAGCTTCGATGGGAGGGCCCGCTTCTATGGCTACACCTTC.

This chain uses TRBV15 with TRBJ1-1; 7 bases match TRBD1. After removal of 5 bases from V and 1 base from J, the junction contained 7 bases not matched to a gene. This CDR3 region has 15 residues. Germline V gene sequence: CDR1 LNHNV, CDR2 YYDKDF (reference sequence). The CDR3: CATSRPGTANTEAFF. The CDR3 nucleotides are TGTGCCACCAGCCGCCCCGGGACAGCGAACACTGAAGCTTTCTTT.

The chain employs TRBV30 and TRBJ2-7; TRBD1 agrees at 9 bases. V was pared by 2 bases and J by 1 base, with 6 bases of the junction left unmatched. The CDR3 runs 15 residues. Germline loops: CDR1 GTSNPN, CDR2 SVGIG (reference sequence). CDR3 bases: TGTGCCTGGAGTCCACGAGGGACAGGGTCCTACGAGCAGTACTTC. It is translated as CAWSPRGTGSYEQYF.

The chain couples TRBV10-3 to TRBJ1-2; no firm D call. This CDR3 comprises 12 residues. V was trimmed by 2 bases and J by 6 bases, leaving 7 bases between them. CDR1 and CDR2 (germline): ENHRY, SYGVKD. The CDR3 loop is CAISEVQNGYTF. The CDR3, as DNA: TGTGCCATCAGTGAGGTACAGAATGGCTACACCTTC.

The rearrangement joins TRBV4-1 to TRBJ2-1; 9 bases are shared with TRBD2. V trimming: 6 bases; J trimming: 6 bases; junction bases outside the gene matches: 9. Germline V gives CDR1 MGHRA, CDR2 YSYEKL. This CDR3 contains 15 residues. The CDR3 bases are TGCGCCAGCAGTCTTAGCGGGAGTTTGGGCAATGAGCAGTTCTTC. It encodes CASSLSGSLGNEQFF.